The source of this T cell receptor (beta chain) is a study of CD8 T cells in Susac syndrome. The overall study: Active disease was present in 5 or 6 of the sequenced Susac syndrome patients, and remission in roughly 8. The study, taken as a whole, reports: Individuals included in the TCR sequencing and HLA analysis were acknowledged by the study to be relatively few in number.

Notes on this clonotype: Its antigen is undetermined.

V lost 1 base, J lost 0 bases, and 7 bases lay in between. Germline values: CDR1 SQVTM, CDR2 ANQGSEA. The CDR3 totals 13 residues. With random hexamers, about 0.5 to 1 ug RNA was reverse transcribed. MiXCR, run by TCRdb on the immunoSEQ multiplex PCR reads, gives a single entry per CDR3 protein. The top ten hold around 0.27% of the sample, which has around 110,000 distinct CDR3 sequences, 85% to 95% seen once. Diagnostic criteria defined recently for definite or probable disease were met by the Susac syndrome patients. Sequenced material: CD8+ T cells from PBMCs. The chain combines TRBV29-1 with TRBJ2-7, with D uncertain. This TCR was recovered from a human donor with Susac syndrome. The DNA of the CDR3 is TGCAGCGTTGAAGGGCCCACCTCCTACGAGCAGTACTTC. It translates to CSVEGPTSYEQYF.